This T cell receptor beta chain was sequenced for a study of T cells in Graves' hyperthyroidism and ophthalmopathy. Study as a whole: Upon initial diagnosis and before any treatment, peripheral blood was collected. Study-level findings and limits: Expanded thyroid clonotypes (above 0.001) were mostly also found in blood.

Turning to this clonotype: Its antigen is not identified.

This CDR3 is 16 amino acids long. The V gene end was trimmed by 2 bases and the J gene end by 2 bases; junction bases not matched to a gene: 3. Germline CDR1 reads SGHRS; CDR2 reads YFSETQ. Amplification of TCR beta CDR3 regions used RNA as the template. First-round RT-PCR targeting the TCR CDR3 was performed with the HTBI primer set. TCRdb reprocessed the multiplex PCR reads with MiXCR, giving one entry per CDR3 protein. Of 640,000 or so distinct CDR3 sequences in the sample, approximately 15% were seen once. The sample was blood. The genes are TRBV5-1 and TRBJ2-6; TRBD1 aligns across 8 bases. The sequence was obtained from a woman between 18 and 30 years old with Graves' ophthalmopathy. The CDR3 protein is CASSFPDRAGANVLTF. The CDR3 bases are TGCGCCAGCAGCTTCCCGGACAGGGCTGGGGCCAACGTCCTGACTTTC.